These 13 T cell receptor beta chains came from one sample sequenced in a study of blood T cells in healthy people across ages. The authors ran a second PCR of roughly 6 to 12 cycles using a sample-barcoded 5' primer and a J-beta primer mix. MiXCR, run by TCRdb on the 5' RACE reads, gives a single entry per CDR3 protein. Counted here are some 890,000 distinct CDR3 sequences, 25% to 30% occurring once; the ten biggest clones make up around 9.6%. These same data were also listed under a study on T cells of mothers and their children.

Material for sequencing was blood. The receptors originated from a woman between 40 and 55 years old in good health.

The sample holds a few counts of this clonotype. V usage is TRBV29-1 and J usage is TRBJ1-1; 7 nucleotides line up with TRBD1. The V gene end was trimmed by 7 bases and the J gene end by 2 bases; junction bases not matched to a gene: 13. CDR1 is SQVTM and CDR2 is ANQGSEA in the germline V gene. This CDR3 comprises 15 residues. Here the CDR3 reads CSARSRTGRNTEAFF. CDR3 DNA sequence: TGCAGCGCGAGGTCAAGGACAGGTCGAAACACTGAAGCTTTCTTT.

This clonotype was picked up many times. The V and J genes are TRBV12-3 or TRBV12-4 and TRBJ2-1; unclear D gene. The V end lost 7 bases, the J end lost 5 bases, and 12 bases lay between the germline ends. The CDR3 has 13 residues. CDR3 in DNA: TGTGCCAGCACCCCCTCCCTGGACAATGAGCAGTTCTTC. Encoded protein: CASTPSLDNEQFF.

There are many counts of this clonotype. V is TRBV28 and J is TRBJ1-2; D is ambiguous. The germline V gene has CDR1 MDHEN and CDR2 SYDVKM. The CDR3 consists of 14 residues. V lost 6 bases and J 8 bases, leaving 19 bases between the germline ends. This chain's CDR3 is CASSRPTGPGGYTF. CDR3 nucleotide sequence: TGTGCCAGCAGCCGCCCAACCGGGCCCGGCGGCTACACCTTC.

This clonotype was seen at least ten times. The chain combines TRBV11-2 with TRBJ2-3; D gene uncertain. Deletions cut 1 base from V and 9 bases from J, with 8 bases between. The germline gives CDR1 SGHAT, CDR2 FQNNGV. The CDR3 has 12 amino acids. The chain's CDR3 is CASSLGTGTQYF. CDR3 nucleotides: TGTGCCAGCAGCTTAGGTACCGGGACGCAGTATTTT.

This clonotype was observed many times. The chain recombines TRBV12-3 or TRBV12-4 with TRBJ2-7; 9 nucleotides line up with TRBD2. CDR3 length: 14 residues. V lost 6 bases to trimming and J lost 5 bases; unmatched junction nucleotides: 8. The CDR3 loop reads CASRPAGGLNEQYF. CDR3 DNA sequence: TGTGCCAGCAGACCCGCGGGGGGGCTTAACGAGCAGTACTTC.

CDR3 DNA: TGCAGTGCCATGCAGGGGGCGACAGATACGCAGTATTTT. Its protein is CSAMQGATDTQYF. The chain joins TRBV20-1 to TRBJ2-3, with TRBD1 matching 8 bases. The CDR3 totals 13 residues. Germline V gene sequence: CDR1 DFQATT, CDR2 SNEGSKA (reference sequence). The V and J ends lost 6 bases and 3 bases, in that order; junction bases with no gene match: 5.

The table lists this clonotype with many counts. The gene calls are TRBV20-1 and TRBJ1-1; D unclear. From germline, CDR1 is DFQATT and CDR2 SNEGSKA (reference sequence). With 6 bases removed from V and 1 base from J, the gap between germline ends came to 18 bases. The CDR3 is made up of 15 amino acids. The CDR3 DNA reads TGCAGTGCCAGGTCGCTAGTTGAGGGGAACACTGAAGCTTTCTTT. This translates into CSARSLVEGNTEAFF.

The chain employs TRBV20-1 and TRBJ1-2; 8 nucleotides match TRBD1. The V gene's germline CDR1 is DFQATT and CDR2 SNEGSKA (reference sequence). V shed 5 bases, J shed 8 bases, and the junction held 16 bases outside the gene matches. The CDR3 has 15 amino acids. The chain's CDR3 is CSAPLGQGAQRGYTF. The CDR3 DNA reads as TGCAGTGCTCCCTTGGGGCAGGGGGCGCAAAGAGGCTACACCTTC.

This sequence joins TRBV5-1 and TRBJ1-2, with TRBD1 as a possible D gene (5 bases). V lost 4 bases, J lost 8 bases, and 21 bases lay in between. From germline, CDR1 is SGHRS and CDR2 YFSETQ. The CDR3 runs 15 residues. CDR3 bases: TGCGCCAGCAGCCCGGACATGGGCGGGTTGGACGGCTACACCTTC. Amino acid sequence: CASSPDMGGLDGYTF.

The rearrangement uses TRBV2 and TRBJ2-1; TRBD1 aligns across 10 bases. V lost 7 bases and J lost 10; bases outside the gene matches: 22. Germline V gene lookup returns CDR1 SNHLY and CDR2 FYNNEI. This CDR3 comprises 18 residues. CDR3 DNA sequence: TGTGCCAGCAAAGACTCTTGGACAGGGGGGACCTCTTTCTACGAGCAGTTCTTC. This gives the protein CASKDSWTGGTSFYEQFF.

The V gene is TRBV20-1, the J gene TRBJ1-5, with a weak D call TRBD1 (5 bases). The CDR3 length is 14 residues. Germline-derived CDR1 and CDR2 are DFQATT and SNEGSKA (reference sequence). Trimming cost V 4 bases and J 5 bases, with 15 bases left between them. CDR3 region: CSATDPEGDQPQHF. As DNA, the CDR3 is TGCAGTGCTACGGATCCAGAAGGGGATCAGCCCCAGCATTTT.

V usage is TRBV15 and J usage is TRBJ1-5; 7 bases are a match to TRBD1. J lost 0 bases, V lost 1 base, and 3 bases had no gene match. The CDR3 covers 16 residues. Germline V gene data show CDR1 as LNHNV and CDR2 as YYDKDF (reference sequence). In DNA, the CDR3 is TGTGCCACCAGCAGAGGACAGGGTAGTAGCAATCAGCCCCAGCATTTT. It encodes CATSRGQGSSNQPQHF.

The chain couples TRBV5-1 to TRBJ2-2; tentative D call: TRBD1 (5 bases). Germline V gene sequence: CDR1 SGHRS, CDR2 YFSETQ. The CDR3 consists of 14 residues. Trimming took off 2 bases at V and 6 bases at J, with 11 bases between the two ends. The CDR3 DNA sequence: TGCGCCAGCAGCTTTGGACAAAGGGCCGGGGAGCTGTTTTTT. It encodes CASSFGQRAGELFF.